Listed below are T cell receptor beta chains from one sample, sequenced in a study of T cells in localized non-small cell lung cancer. Data came from immunoSEQ multiplex PCR; TCRdb stores just in-frame clones and leaves some out. The sample shows some 72,000 clones, 80% to 90% of them seen only once. This specimen consisted of peripheral blood, obtained before any cancer treatment. The receptors stem from a man aged 40 to 69 with stage I lung adenocarcinoma. Each CDR3 is given with its conserved first and last residue. D genes are given only for firm matches. Rows give clone size only sometimes, using once, few, many, or a class for an expanded clone.

abundance: once; j_gene: TRBJ2-3; d_gene: TRBD2; v_gene: TRBV6-1; CDR3aa: CASSGLRLAPTANTDTQYF
abundance: -; j_gene: TRBJ2-1; d_gene: -; v_gene: TRBV19; CDR3aa: CASSTGPGTYNEQFF
abundance: medium-sized; j_gene: TRBJ2-2; d_gene: -; v_gene: TRBV5-1; CDR3aa: CASSLRQGENTGELFF
abundance: -; j_gene: TRBJ1-1; d_gene: -; v_gene: TRBV7-2; CDR3aa: CASSLAGSIEAFF
abundance: -; j_gene: TRBJ1-5; d_gene: -; v_gene: TRBV30; CDR3aa: CAWRFLWVANQPQHF
abundance: -; j_gene: TRBJ2-2; d_gene: TRBD1; v_gene: TRBV9; CDR3aa: CASSVTGTDYTGELFF
abundance: -; j_gene: TRBJ1-1; d_gene: -; v_gene: TRBV5-6; CDR3aa: CASSLYLNTEAFF
abundance: -; j_gene: TRBJ2-1; d_gene: TRBD2; v_gene: TRBV7-3; CDR3aa: CASSPRGTGTSGRRNEQFF
abundance: -; j_gene: TRBJ2-7; d_gene: TRBD1; v_gene: TRBV4-1; CDR3aa: CASSQEDRGLYEQYF
abundance: -; j_gene: TRBJ2-1; d_gene: TRBD2; v_gene: TRBV19; CDR3aa: CASSPGLAGVYNEQFF
abundance: -; j_gene: TRBJ2-7; d_gene: TRBD1; v_gene: TRBV5-1; CDR3aa: CASSRDRGAWEQYF
abundance: -; j_gene: TRBJ1-3; d_gene: TRBD1; v_gene: TRBV27; CDR3aa: CASSPLAGTAGNTIYF
abundance: -; j_gene: TRBJ2-3; d_gene: -; v_gene: TRBV6-4; CDR3aa: CASGGQTDTQYF
abundance: -; j_gene: TRBJ1-2; d_gene: -; v_gene: TRBV2; CDR3aa: CASSEGGGYGYTF
abundance: -; j_gene: TRBJ2-5; d_gene: -; v_gene: TRBV19; CDR3aa: CASSSGLLQETQYF
abundance: -; j_gene: TRBJ1-5; d_gene: TRBD1; v_gene: TRBV5-1; CDR3aa: CASSLATGQQPQHF
abundance: -; j_gene: TRBJ2-7; d_gene: -; v_gene: TRBV19; CDR3aa: CASSIVAGSDEQYF
abundance: -; j_gene: TRBJ1-5; d_gene: -; v_gene: TRBV10-2; CDR3aa: CASSEYNQPQHF
abundance: -; j_gene: TRBJ1-2; d_gene: -; v_gene: TRBV5-1; CDR3aa: CASSLGGSGYGYTF
abundance: -; j_gene: TRBJ2-2; d_gene: -; v_gene: TRBV30; CDR3aa: CAWSGRVAGELFF
abundance: -; j_gene: TRBJ2-5; d_gene: -; v_gene: TRBV21-1; CDR3aa: CASSKFQDKTQYF
abundance: -; j_gene: TRBJ2-7; d_gene: TRBD2; v_gene: TRBV2; CDR3aa: CAGRGTSGRGEQYF
abundance: once; j_gene: TRBJ2-7; d_gene: -; v_gene: TRBV5-4; CDR3aa: CASSTDTEQYF
abundance: -; j_gene: TRBJ2-7; d_gene: TRBD2; v_gene: TRBV4-2; CDR3aa: CASSLGLAGYEQYF
abundance: -; j_gene: TRBJ1-1; d_gene: TRBD1; v_gene: TRBV2; CDR3aa: CASSRSGTGVLYTEAFF
abundance: -; j_gene: TRBJ1-2; d_gene: -; v_gene: TRBV7-2; CDR3aa: CASSLGGARYGYTF
abundance: -; j_gene: TRBJ2-1; d_gene: -; v_gene: TRBV7-3; CDR3aa: CASTGDSDGNEQFF
abundance: -; j_gene: TRBJ1-1; d_gene: TRBD1; v_gene: TRBV5-6; CDR3aa: CASSLSWDRNTEAFF
abundance: -; j_gene: TRBJ2-5; d_gene: TRBD1; v_gene: TRBV18; CDR3aa: CASSPPLAGQGEETQYF
abundance: -; j_gene: TRBJ2-3; d_gene: -; v_gene: TRBV6-1; CDR3aa: CASSSPSTNTQYF
abundance: -; j_gene: TRBJ2-3; d_gene: -; v_gene: TRBV4-1; CDR3aa: CASRTIQGAGSTDTQYF
abundance: few; j_gene: TRBJ2-2; d_gene: -; v_gene: TRBV19; CDR3aa: CASSILDPAGELFF
abundance: -; j_gene: TRBJ1-5; d_gene: -; v_gene: TRBV19; CDR3aa: CASRFLHSNQPQHF
abundance: -; j_gene: TRBJ1-2; d_gene: TRBD1; v_gene: TRBV7-2; CDR3aa: CASRETGGGFGYTF